Below, 23 T cell receptor beta chains from the same sample are listed, as sequenced in a study of shared clonotypes between healthy human individuals. Clones were sequenced by immunoSEQ multiplex PCR, and TCRdb holds only the in-frame ones, with some missing. This sample carries a few hundred thousand clones, 60% to 80% of them seen once, and the ten largest clones take roughly 11%. Specimen: memory CD4+ T cells sorted from blood. Noted subset: CD45RA-negative fraction. Source of these receptors: a man aged 25 to 40 in good health.

This clone showed up just a few times. The chain links TRBV2 to TRBJ2-6; no clear D gene. This CDR3 has 14 amino acids. The germline V and J ends were trimmed by 2 bases and 2 bases, with 4 bases remaining between them. Germline CDR1 reads SNHLY; CDR2 reads FYNNEI. The CDR3 spells CASSELTGANVLTF. As DNA, the CDR3 is TGTGCCAGCAGTGAACTTACTGGGGCCAACGTCCTGACTTTC.

The chain is built from TRBV5-4 and TRBJ2-7; 10 bases are shared with TRBD1. The germline V gene has CDR1 SGHNT and CDR2 YYREEE (reference sequence). The CDR3 is 16 residues long. The V and J ends lost 4 bases and 3 bases, in that order; junction bases with no gene match: 10. The CDR3 sequence is CASSGRGRDRGYEQYF. CDR3 coding DNA: TGTGCCAGCAGCGGGCGCGGTCGGGACAGGGGCTACGAGCAGTACTTC.

Concerning this clone itself: This may arise from a read error, as a much more abundant clone is one base away. The chain couples TRBV9 to TRBJ2-3; a possible D gene is TRBD1 (6 bases). The CDR3 loop spans 15 amino acids. Per the germline V gene, CDR1 is SGDLS and CDR2 is YYNGEE. The ends were cut back, 1 base at V and 1 base at J, with 10 bases in the middle. CDR3 in amino acids: CASSVIGQRTDTQYF. The CDR3 coding sequence is TGTGCCAGCAGCGTAATTGGACAGCGCACAGATACGCAGTATTTT. The full variable domain, its missing parts supplied by reference TRBV9 and TRBJ2-3, is DSGVTQTPKHLITATGQRVTLRCSPRSGDLSVYWYQQSLDQGLQFLIQYYNGEERAKGNILERFSAQQFPDLHSELNLSSLELGDSALYFCASSVIGQRTDTQYFGPGTRLTVL.

This clone came up once. The chain joins TRBV29-1 to TRBJ2-7, with a tentative D call TRBD2 (7 bases). V gave up 0 bases and J gave up 7 bases, with 10 bases separating them. Germline V gene lookup returns CDR1 SQVTM and CDR2 ANQGSEA. The CDR3 totals 12 residues. The CDR3 bases are TGCAGCGTTGAAGACGGGGGGACAGAGCAGTACTTC. Amino acid sequence: CSVEDGGTEQYF.

V and J are TRBV7-8 and TRBJ2-5; D might be TRBD2 (7 bases). V was pared by 4 bases and J by 11 bases, with 23 bases between. Germline V gene sequence: CDR1 SGHVS, CDR2 FQNEAQ. The CDR3 length is 15 residues. CDR3 in amino acids: CASSSLAGEVGGQYF. DNA of the CDR3: TGTGCCAGCAGCTCTCTGGCAGGGGAGGTCGGGGGGCAGTACTTC. Supplemented by reference TRBV7-8 and TRBJ2-5, the full variable domain reads GAGVSQSPRYKVAKRGQDVALRCDPISGHVSLFWYQQALGQGPEFLTYFQNEAQLDKSGLPSDRFFAERPEGSVSTLKIQRTQQEDSAVYLCASSSLAGEVGGQYFGPGTRLLVL.

The rearrangement links TRBV10-2 to TRBJ2-4, with a tentative D call TRBD1 (6 bases). This CDR3 spans 14 amino acids. From germline, CDR1 is WSHSY and CDR2 SAAADI. Trimming shortened V by 0 bases and J by 11 bases, and 14 bases separated the two germline ends. This chain's CDR3 is CASSESSAGVVQYF. CDR3 nucleotides: TGCGCCAGCAGTGAGTCGTCGGCAGGGGTTGTTCAGTACTTC.

Written as DNA, the CDR3 is TGTGCCAGCAGCCTATGGACAGGGGCCGACAATGAGCAGTTCTTC. This gives the protein CASSLWTGADNEQFF. The V gene is TRBV5-5, the J gene TRBJ2-1, with 9 bases lining up with TRBD1. Per germline, CDR1 SGHKS and CDR2 YYEKEE (reference sequence). J lost 5 bases, V lost 4 bases, and 7 bases had no gene match. There are 15 residues in the CDR3.

This clone was detected only a few times. The chain employs TRBV5-1 and TRBJ1-5, with D uncertain. V was clipped by 4 bases and J by 1 base, with 6 bases between them. CDR3 size: 13 residues. Germline V gene lookup returns CDR1 SGHRS and CDR2 YFSETQ. CDR3 sequence reads: CASSPGSNQPQHF. CDR3 in DNA: TGCGCCAGCAGCCCTGGGAGCAATCAGCCCCAGCATTTT.

The rearrangement uses TRBV7-8 and TRBJ2-1, with D possibly being TRBD2 (7 bases). The CDR3 covers 15 residues. The V and J ends lost 2 bases and 6 bases respectively, with 14 bases between them. In germline, CDR1 is SGHVS, CDR2 FQNEAQ. CDR3 sequence (DNA): TGTGCCAGCAGCTTAAGAGGGAGGGGGTTCAATGAGCAGTTCTTC. Encoded protein: CASSLRGRGFNEQFF.

The chain's CDR3 is CASSFTLYYGYTF. The CDR3 DNA reads TGTGCCAGCAGCTTTACGTTATACTATGGCTACACCTTC. This chain connects TRBV28 to TRBJ1-2; no clear D gene. The CDR3 is 13 amino acids. Trimming took off 6 bases at V and 3 bases at J, with 11 bases between the two ends. Germline V gene sequence: CDR1 MDHEN, CDR2 SYDVKM.

In its sample, this clone was seen a few times. The chain links TRBV19 to TRBJ1-2, with 10 bases identical to TRBD1. V dropped 4 bases and J dropped 8; count of bases not matched to a gene: 10. Looked up from germline, CDR1 is LNHDA and CDR2 is SQIVND (reference sequence). This CDR3 is 15 amino acids long. The CDR3 nucleotides are TGTGCCAGTAGTAGAACGCCGGGACAGGGGTCCGGCTACACCTTC. It codes for CASSRTPGQGSGYTF.

V and J are TRBV10-2 and TRBJ2-1; D ambiguous. Germline lookup yields CDR1 WSHSY and CDR2 SAAADI. V lost 3 bases and J lost 4, with 4 bases in between. This CDR3 comprises 12 residues. The CDR3 DNA reads as TGCGCCAGCAGTGAACCGTACAATGAGCAGTTCTTC. Its protein is CASSEPYNEQFF.

The genes are TRBV28 and TRBJ1-1, with no clear D. V was clipped by 4 bases and J by 4 bases, with 13 bases between them. The CDR3 sequence is 14 residues long. The germline V gene encodes CDR1 MDHEN and CDR2 SYDVKM. The CDR3 bases are TGTGCCAGCAGTTACGGTCCCCGGGGCACTGAAGCTTTCTTT. This codes for CASSYGPRGTEAFF.

This clone came up many times. This CDR3 is also generated by other DNA sequences in the sample. The V gene is TRBV9, the J gene TRBJ2-5; no definite D call. Trimming removed 0 bases at V and 2 bases at J, with 8 bases between. Germline V lookup: CDR1 SGDLS, CDR2 YYNGEE. The CDR3 sequence is 14 residues long. CDR3: CASSVGVGQETQYF. The CDR3, as DNA: TGTGCCAGCAGCGTAGGGGTAGGGCAAGAGACCCAGTACTTC.

The chain links TRBV10-3 to TRBJ2-7; 13 bases match TRBD2. The CDR3 has 15 residues. Germline V CDR1 and CDR2: ENHRY, SYGVKD. V shed 2 bases, J shed 6 bases, and the junction held 4 bases outside the gene matches. CDR3 DNA: TGTGCCATCAGTGAGGGACTAGCGGGAGCCTCCGAGCAGTACTTC. It encodes CAISEGLAGASEQYF.

About this clone itself: A read error may be the cause here, since a much bigger clone is one base away. CDR3 coding DNA: TGTGCCAGCAGCCCCCCCGAGCAGTACTTC. This translates into CASSPPEQYF. The rearrangement joins TRBV14 to TRBJ2-7; D uncertain. Deletions cut 4 bases from V and 6 bases from J, with 4 bases between. The CDR3 has 10 amino acids. The germline CDR1 and CDR2 sequences are SGHDN and FVKESK.

This clone was seen a single time. The gene calls are TRBV7-2 and TRBJ2-3; D is ambiguous. Germline CDR1 is SGHTA and CDR2 is FQGNSA. The CDR3 has 13 residues. V was pared by 4 bases and J by 5 bases, with 10 bases between. CDR3 loop: CASSSNFQDTQYF. In nucleotides, the CDR3 is TGTGCCAGCAGCTCCAACTTCCAAGATACGCAGTATTTT.

This chain uses TRBV13 with TRBJ2-1, with TRBD1 identical over 7 bases. Germline V gene data show CDR1 as PRHDT and CDR2 as FYEKMQ (reference sequence). Trimming removed 5 bases from V and 11 bases from J; junction bases left unmatched: 9. There are 13 residues in the CDR3. CDR3 residues: CASSLQGQPKQFF. Here the CDR3 DNA reads TGTGCCAGCAGCCTCCAGGGACAGCCAAAGCAGTTCTTC.

The chain carries TRBV10-1 and TRBJ2-1, with D hard to call. The CDR3 length is 15 residues. Trimming took 5 bases from V and 10 from J, leaving 21 bases between them. Germline V gene sequence: CDR1 WNHNN, CDR2 SYGVQD (reference sequence). CDR3 DNA: TGCGCCAGCAGTCCCCTCGGAACTGGCCTACAGGAGCAGTTCTTC. Translation gives CASSPLGTGLQEQFF.

This clone appeared many times. This chain connects TRBV7-2 to TRBJ2-1, with D possibly being TRBD2 (6 bases). The CDR3 is made up of 12 amino acids. V shed 1 base and J shed 15 bases, with 13 bases lying between them. CDR1 SGHTA and CDR2 FQGNSA come from the germline V gene. The CDR3: CASSLELALRFF. Here the CDR3 DNA reads TGTGCCAGCAGCTTAGAACTAGCCCTTCGGTTCTTC.

This chain connects TRBV11-3 to TRBJ2-7, with D hard to call. CDR1 SGHNT and CDR2 YENEEA come from the germline V gene. The CDR3 extends over 14 amino acids. The V and J ends lost 0 bases and 5 bases respectively, with 11 bases between them. The CDR3 is CASSLDPAGHEQYF. CDR3 DNA: TGTGCCAGCAGCTTAGACCCGGCCGGCCACGAGCAGTACTTC.

This chain joins TRBV7-2 and TRBJ1-3, with 10 bases aligning to TRBD1. The CDR3 runs to 17 residues. Germline V gene sequence: CDR1 SGHTA, CDR2 FQGNSA. Losses at the gene ends were 5 bases for V and 4 bases for J; bases not matched to a gene: 11. CDR3 DNA sequence: TGTGCCAGCAGCCCATCTTCTGGGACAGGGGCCGGAAACACCATATATTTT. Translation gives CASSPSSGTGAGNTIYF.

This clone appeared a single time. The chain uses TRBV10-3 and TRBJ2-1, with TRBD2 matching over 10 bases. The germline CDR1 and CDR2 sequences are ENHRY and SYGVKD. The CDR3 sequence is 16 residues long. J gave up 9 bases and V 3 bases, and 11 bases lay outside the gene matches. CDR3 amino acids: CAISESAGGPTPEQFF. The CDR3 coding sequence is TGTGCCATCAGTGAATCAGCGGGAGGGCCTACTCCTGAGCAGTTCTTC.